Given below is one T cell receptor beta chain in context. The antigen is undetermined. These data come from a study of monozygotic twins with inflammatory bowel disease. Study conclusions and caveats: Discordant twins had repertoire similarity that did not differ from that of concordant twins, possibly from limited power. Extra variability in the repertoires of patients may have come from differing immunosuppressive treatments.

UMIs that had a 6-nucleotide sample barcode were put in using template switching. TCRdb re-called the 5' RACE reads and catalogs CDR3 proteins one per entry, DNA excluded. This sample lists 110,000 to 150,000 distinct CDR3 sequences; its ten largest clones have about 1.2%. Collection of a roughly 2.4 ml blood sample took place per donor. The receptor's source is a human donor with ulcerative colitis or Crohn's disease, or a healthy co-twin of an affected twin (not recorded which). The sequencing sample was made of blood.

CDR3 protein: CASSQDLESVAFF. The rearrangement links TRBV14 to TRBJ1-1. The CDR3 runs to 13 residues. Germline CDR1 SGHDN, CDR2 FVKESK.